A selection of T cell receptor beta chains follows, all from one sample in a study of T cells after posttransplantation cyclophosphamide. Assay: immunoSEQ multiplex PCR; the TCRdb copy retains only in-frame clones and omits some. The top ten clones hold roughly 3% of a sample with about 66,000 clones, around 95% of them seen once. Sequences were obtained from PBMCs. These receptors were taken from a woman in her 30s in good health and a related stem cell transplant donor. CDR3s include the opening cysteine and the closing phenylalanine or tryptophan. The D gene is left open where the match is weak. The size entry is marked missing in some rows and otherwise reads once, few, many or a size class.

d_call: -; j_call: TRBJ2-1; v_call: TRBV29-1; clone_size: -; cdr3_aa: CSVEVGAVINEQFF; cdr3_nt: TGCAGCGTTGAAGTGGGGGCTGTTATCAATGAGCAGTTCTTC
d_call: -; j_call: TRBJ2-7; v_call: TRBV6-6; clone_size: -; cdr3_aa: CASSDRPGATEQYF; cdr3_nt: TGTGCCAGCAGCGACCGGCCCGGGGCCACAGAGCAGTACTTC
d_call: -; j_call: TRBJ2-1; v_call: TRBV9; clone_size: -; cdr3_aa: CASSVSGPYNEQFF; cdr3_nt: TGTGCCAGCAGCGTTAGCGGTCCCTACAATGAGCAGTTCTTC
d_call: TRBD2; j_call: TRBJ2-7; v_call: TRBV4-2; clone_size: once; cdr3_aa: CASSQAPGLLIHEQYF; cdr3_nt: TGTGCCAGCAGCCAGGCCCCGGGACTACTAATCCACGAGCAGTACTTC
d_call: -; j_call: TRBJ2-2; v_call: TRBV4-3; clone_size: -; cdr3_aa: CASTRVVGTGELFF; cdr3_nt: TGCGCCAGCACCAGGGTCGTGGGCACCGGGGAGCTGTTTTTT
d_call: -; j_call: TRBJ2-7; v_call: TRBV27; clone_size: -; cdr3_aa: CASRGGTNPYEQYF; cdr3_nt: TGTGCCAGCAGAGGTGGGACAAACCCCTACGAGCAGTACTTC
d_call: -; j_call: TRBJ1-4; v_call: TRBV28; clone_size: once; cdr3_aa: CGTRRNEKLFF; cdr3_nt: TGTGGCACGAGAAGAAATGAAAAACTGTTTTTT
d_call: -; j_call: TRBJ1-1; v_call: TRBV9; clone_size: -; cdr3_aa: CASSPHNTEAFF; cdr3_nt: TGTGCCAGCAGCCCCCACAACACTGAAGCTTTCTTT
d_call: TRBD1; j_call: TRBJ2-7; v_call: TRBV19; clone_size: -; cdr3_aa: CASSGQGRTYEQYF; cdr3_nt: TGTGCCAGTAGCGGACAGGGACGTACCTACGAGCAGTACTTC
d_call: -; j_call: TRBJ2-3; v_call: TRBV5-1; clone_size: -; cdr3_aa: CASSLGTSTDTQYF; cdr3_nt: TGCGCCAGCAGCCTCGGGACTAGCACAGATACGCAGTATTTT
d_call: -; j_call: TRBJ2-5; v_call: TRBV19; clone_size: -; cdr3_aa: CASSPDPGRETQYF; cdr3_nt: TGTGCCAGTAGTCCGGACCCGGGTAGGGAGACCCAGTACTTC
d_call: -; j_call: TRBJ2-1; v_call: TRBV5-4; clone_size: -; cdr3_aa: CASSLFYNEQFF; cdr3_nt: TGTGCCAGCAGCTTATTTTACAATGAGCAGTTCTTC
d_call: -; j_call: TRBJ1-4; v_call: TRBV19; clone_size: -; cdr3_aa: CASSPTQRREKLFF; cdr3_nt: TGTGCCAGTAGCCCAACCCAAAGGAGGGAAAAACTGTTTTTT
d_call: -; j_call: TRBJ1-3; v_call: TRBV5-1; clone_size: -; cdr3_aa: CASSAQGSGNTIYF; cdr3_nt: TGCGCCAGCAGTGCTCAGGGCTCTGGAAACACCATATATTTT
d_call: -; j_call: TRBJ2-3; v_call: TRBV4-1; clone_size: -; cdr3_aa: CASSHMGASTDTQYF; cdr3_nt: TGCGCCAGCAGCCATATGGGGGCCAGCACAGATACGCAGTATTTT
d_call: -; j_call: TRBJ2-1; v_call: TRBV7-6; clone_size: -; cdr3_aa: CASSYSDNEQFF; cdr3_nt: TGTGCCAGCAGCTACAGCGACAATGAGCAGTTCTTC
d_call: -; j_call: TRBJ1-5; v_call: TRBV6-1; clone_size: -; cdr3_aa: CASSEDGYSNQPQHF; cdr3_nt: TGTGCCAGCAGTGAAGACGGATATAGCAATCAGCCCCAGCATTTT
d_call: -; j_call: TRBJ1-2; v_call: TRBV7-8; clone_size: -; cdr3_aa: CASSLGSSNYGYTF; cdr3_nt: TGTGCCAGCAGCTTAGGCTCCTCAAACTATGGCTACACCTTC
d_call: -; j_call: TRBJ1-4; v_call: TRBV28; clone_size: once; cdr3_aa: CASSVRDIYLTNEKLFF; cdr3_nt: TGTGCCAGCAGCGTCCGGGACATCTACTTAACTAATGAAAAACTGTTTTTT
d_call: TRBD1; j_call: TRBJ1-3; v_call: TRBV2; clone_size: -; cdr3_aa: CASSGRGQGNTIYF; cdr3_nt: TGTGCCAGCAGTGGAAGGGGGCAAGGAAACACCATATATTTT
d_call: -; j_call: TRBJ2-3; v_call: TRBV7-2; clone_size: -; cdr3_aa: CASSLALPGGTDTQYF; cdr3_nt: TGTGCCAGCAGCTTAGCGCTACCGGGTGGAACAGATACGCAGTATTTT
d_call: TRBD1; j_call: TRBJ2-3; v_call: TRBV7-8; clone_size: -; cdr3_aa: CASSPRTGVWTDTQYF; cdr3_nt: TGTGCCAGCAGCCCAAGGACAGGGGTTTGGACAGATACGCAGTATTTT
d_call: TRBD1; j_call: TRBJ2-6; v_call: TRBV10-1; clone_size: -; cdr3_aa: CASSEGGTGMSGANVLTF; cdr3_nt: TGCGCCAGCAGTGAGGGAGGGACAGGCATGTCTGGGGCCAACGTCCTGACTTTC
d_call: TRBD2; j_call: TRBJ2-5; v_call: TRBV4-3; clone_size: large; cdr3_aa: CASSQGSSSGGSETQYF; cdr3_nt: TGCGCCAGCAGCCAAGGATCGTCTAGCGGGGGGAGCGAGACCCAGTACTTC
d_call: -; j_call: TRBJ1-5; v_call: TRBV11-3; clone_size: -; cdr3_aa: CASSFSSKGQETSNQPQHF; cdr3_nt: TGTGCCAGCAGCTTCTCGAGTAAAGGTCAGGAGACTAGCAATCAGCCCCAGCATTTT
d_call: -; j_call: TRBJ1-1; v_call: TRBV7-2; clone_size: -; cdr3_aa: CASSGRQAPEAFF; cdr3_nt: TGTGCCAGCAGCGGCCGACAGGCCCCCGAAGCTTTCTTT
d_call: TRBD1; j_call: TRBJ1-3; v_call: TRBV7-9; clone_size: -; cdr3_aa: CASSSGQGYGNTIYF; cdr3_nt: TGTGCCAGCAGCTCCGGACAGGGGTACGGAAACACCATATATTTT
d_call: -; j_call: TRBJ1-1; v_call: TRBV25-1; clone_size: -; cdr3_aa: CASSVGFRGAANTEAFF; cdr3_nt: TGTGCCAGCAGTGTTGGGTTTCGGGGGGCGGCGAACACTGAAGCTTTCTTT